This TCR beta chain was captured in a study of shared clonotypes between healthy human individuals. The overall study: Per donor, CD8 memory used one plate, CD8 naive used two, CD4 memory used three and CD4 naive used three.

The healthy adult donors were HIV-negative and reported no recent acute infections or vaccinations. The ends were cut back, 2 bases at V and 3 bases at J, with 12 bases in the middle. This CDR3 is 15 amino acids long. Germline V gene lookup returns CDR1 SNHLY and CDR2 FYNNEI. Whole-study findings and limits: Generally, naive subsets came out with larger estimated richness than memory subsets. Non-shared clonotypes showed lower generation probabilities than clonotypes common to all four donors.

For this clone: Its antigen is undetermined.

Sequencing used immunoSEQ multiplex PCR; TCRdb keeps in-frame clones, though not all of them. Of about 2.4 million clones detected, 85% to 95% appear once; the ten largest clones hold about 0.13%. This clonotype was sampled from a young man in good health. Input material: naive CD4+ T cells sorted from blood. The subset: CD45RA+ positively selected. This chain connects TRBV2 to TRBJ2-3; D is unclear. DNA of the CDR3: TGTGCCAGCAGTGAACAAGCAACAGTTACAGATACGCAGTATTTT. It yields the protein CASSEQATVTDTQYF.